One sample yielded the 28 T cell receptor beta chains listed below, sequenced in a study of molecular identifiers for immune sequencing clone quantification. One entry per CDR3 protein, called by TCRdb with MiXCR from the PCR reads. The profile covers about 640,000 distinct CDR3 sequences, with just under 20% appearing a single time and roughly 0.85% taken by the ten largest. The sample was naive CD8+ T cells from blood, with Jurkat cell RNA spiked in. Indicated subset: FACS-sorted CD8+CD4-CCR7+CD45RA+ naive T cells. The receptors shown here come from a human donor in good health. Some libraries in this study had Jurkat cell RNA spiked in.

About this clonotype: The conserved closing phenylalanine or tryptophan is absent in this CDR3, likely reflecting a read error. The V and J genes are TRBV6-6 and TRBJ1-5; no clear D. Trimming took 2 bases from V and 5 from J, leaving 7 bases between them. CDR3 size: 13 residues. CDR1 is MNHNY and CDR2 is SVGAGI in the germline V gene (reference sequence). CDR3 in DNA: TGTGCCAGCAGTTACGGTAGGGATCAGCCCCAGCATTCT. This sequence encodes CASSYGRDQPQHS.

As for this clonotype: One end of the junction fails to match germline, which may point to a read error. The rearrangement joins TRBV4-1 to TRBJ2-5; TRBD2 is a possible D gene (6 bases). The CDR3 sequence is 14 residues long. Germline CDR1 reads MGHRA; CDR2 reads YSYEKL. In DNA form, the CDR3 reads TGCTCCAGCAGCCAAGACTCGGGGGAAGAGACCCAGTACTTC. It yields the protein CSSSQDSGEETQYF.

Comment on this clonotype: One base away lies a much larger clone, so this may be a sequencing read error. The V gene is TRBV6-6, the J gene TRBJ2-1, with 12 bases lining up with TRBD2. This CDR3 has 14 residues. Per germline, CDR1 MNHNY and CDR2 SVGAGI (reference sequence). CDR3 DNA: TGTGCCGGCAGTTCTAGCGGGGGGGGAGATGAGCAGTTCTTC. Encoded protein: CAGSSSGGGDEQFF.

This clonotype was recorded at least ten times. The chain has TRBV15 and TRBJ1-5; D unclear. The V end was cut by 0 bases, the J end by 2 bases, with 8 bases between. CDR1 is LNHNV, CDR2 YYDKDF, per germline (reference sequence). This CDR3 contains 15 residues. The CDR3 nucleotides are TGTGCCACCAGCAGAGATTTAGGCCGCAATCAGCCCCAGCATTTT. Protein sequence: CATSRDLGRNQPQHF.

The chain uses TRBV27 and TRBJ1-6, with D tentatively TRBD1 (6 bases). CDR1 is MNHEY and CDR2 is SMNVEV in the germline V gene (reference sequence). The CDR3 length is 15 residues. V lost 2 bases to trimming and J lost 8 bases, with 13 bases between them. The CDR3 DNA reads TGTGCCAGCAGTTTAATTGGGGGCTGGGATTCACCCCTCCACTTT. Translating gives CASSLIGGWDSPLHF.

This clonotype was detected ten times or more. This chain joins TRBV20-1 and TRBJ2-7; 9 bases fit TRBD2. Germline V gives CDR1 DFQATT, CDR2 SNEGSKA (reference sequence). The CDR3 extends over 12 amino acids. Trimming took 6 bases from V and 5 from J; bases not matched to a gene: 5. This CDR3 reads CSATGLANEQYF. DNA of the CDR3: TGCAGTGCCACAGGACTAGCGAACGAGCAGTACTTC.

Of note for this clonotype: Being one base from a much bigger clone, this may be a read error. V and J are TRBV7-6 and TRBJ2-7, with D hard to call. From germline, CDR1 is SGHVS and CDR2 FNYEAQ. The length of the CDR3 is 13 residues. The CDR3 DNA reads TGTGCCGGCAGCTTAGGGCGGCTCTACGAGCAGTACTTC. Protein sequence: CAGSLGRLYEQYF.

Notes on this clonotype: A read error may account for a junction end that differs from germline. J is TRBJ1-1 and V is TRBV6-5; possible D gene TRBD1, 5 bases. Germline V gene data show CDR1 as MNHEY and CDR2 as SVGAGI. The CDR3 is 16 amino acids. The CDR3 DNA sequence: TGTGCCAGCGGTTATACTTCAAGTGGGGGTGGCACTGAAGCTTTCTTT. This sequence encodes CASGYTSSGGGTEAFF.

A word on this clonotype: One base away lies a much larger clone, so this may be a sequencing read error. CDR3 nucleotides: TGCGCCAGCAGCCCTGGGGGGGCTACACCCTACGAGCAGTACTTC. Amino acid sequence: CASSPGGATPYEQYF. The genes are TRBV5-1 and TRBJ2-7, with D maybe TRBD2 (7 bases). The V end lost 4 bases, the J end lost 2 bases, and 16 bases lay between the germline ends. CDR1 is SGHRS and CDR2 is YFSETQ in the germline V gene. The CDR3 consists of 15 residues. Combining the CDR3 with reference TRBV5-1 and TRBJ2-7 gives the whole variable domain KAGVTQTPRYLIKTRGQQVTLSCSPISGHRSVSWYQQTPGQGLQFLFEYFSETQRNKGNFPGRFSGRQFSNSRSEMNVSTLELGDSALYLCASSPGGATPYEQYFGPGTRLTVT.

The V and J genes are TRBV14 and TRBJ2-7; perhaps TRBD2 as D (5 bases). The CDR3 loop spans 13 amino acids. Trimming shortened V by 3 bases and J by 7 bases, and 13 bases separated the two germline ends. Germline values: CDR1 SGHDN, CDR2 FVKESK. CDR3 DNA: TGTGCCAGCAGCCAGCGGGCCTCTCGAGAGCAGTACTTC. This translates into CASSQRASREQYF.

Concerning this clonotype: A much more abundant neighbour one base away suggests this may be a read error. The V gene is TRBV7-6, the J gene TRBJ2-1; TRBD2 matches at 9 bases. The J segment lost 6 bases and the V segment lost 6 bases, leaving 9 bases of the junction unmatched. The CDR3 is made up of 15 amino acids. Per germline, CDR1 SGHVS and CDR2 FNYEAQ. DNA for the CDR3: TGTGCCAGCAGAGCACGAGTAGCGGGAGTCAATGAGCAGTTCTTC. Its protein is CASRARVAGVNEQFF. The complete variable domain, with remaining parts taken from reference TRBV7-6 and TRBJ2-1, reads GAGVSQSPRYKVTKRGQDVALRCDPISGHVSLYWYRQALGQGPEFLTYFNYEAQQDKSGLPNDRFSAERPEGSISTLTIQRTEQRDSAMYRCASRARVAGVNEQFFGPGTRLTVL.

This clonotype was recorded many times. V usage is TRBV20-1 and J usage is TRBJ1-4, with D possibly matching TRBD1 (6 bases). CDR3 size: 14 residues. Germline V lookup: CDR1 DFQATT, CDR2 SNEGSKA (reference sequence). V lost 3 bases to trimming and J lost 8 bases, with 16 bases between them. Here the CDR3 reads CSASIRGMGEKLFF. The CDR3 DNA reads TGCAGTGCTAGTATCAGGGGAATGGGGGAAAAACTGTTTTTT.

This clonotype has at least ten counts. The V gene is TRBV6-2 or TRBV6-3, the J gene TRBJ2-7; TRBD2 is a possible D gene (7 bases). The CDR3 is 14 amino acids. CDR1 is MNHEY, CDR2 SVGEGT, per germline. Trimming removed 5 bases from V and 2 bases from J, with 13 bases in between. The CDR3, as DNA: TGTGCCAGCAGTCCGGCGGGGGCCACCTACGAGCAGTACTTC. This sequence encodes CASSPAGATYEQYF.

This clonotype showed up many times. The V call is TRBV7-9, the J call TRBJ1-4; the match to TRBD1 covers 7 bases. This CDR3 contains 16 residues. Germline assignment: CDR1 SEHNR and CDR2 FQNEAQ (reference sequence). Trimming removed 5 bases from V and 0 bases from J; junction bases left unmatched: 6. The CDR3 loop reads CASSNDREATNEKLFF. The CDR3 DNA reads TGTGCCAGCAGCAATGACAGGGAGGCAACTAATGAAAAACTGTTTTTT.

Concerning this clonotype: With a much larger clone just one base away, this may be a read error. This chain uses TRBV5-1 with TRBJ2-7, with unresolved D. The length of the CDR3 is 13 residues. Germline lookup yields CDR1 SGHRS and CDR2 YFSETQ. The DNA for the CDR3 is TGCGCCGGCAGCTTGTCACAGTCCTACGAGCAGTACTTC. It codes for CAGSLSQSYEQYF.

Concerning this clonotype itself: A much larger clonotype is one base distant, so this may be a read error. This chain links TRBV4-2 with TRBJ2-3; TRBD2 aligns across 7 bases. Germline V gene lookup returns CDR1 LGHNA and CDR2 YNFKEQ. With V trimmed by 8 bases and J by 6 bases, 8 bases remained unmatched. The CDR3 sequence is 13 residues long. CDR3 in DNA: TGTGCCAGCGCGCCGGCGGGAGAGGATACGCAGTATTTT. This gives the protein CASAPAGEDTQYF.

The table lists this clonotype with a few counts. The chain carries TRBV27 and TRBJ2-7, with D maybe TRBD2 (6 bases). Trimming took 5 bases from V and 6 from J, leaving 14 bases between them. This CDR3 is built from 13 residues. The germline V gene has CDR1 MNHEY and CDR2 SMNVEV (reference sequence). For the CDR3, the DNA is TGTGCCAGCAGTCTCCCCCCCGGGGGCGAGCAGTACTTC. It is translated as CASSLPPGGEQYF.

About this clonotype itself: A much larger clonotype is one base distant, so this may be a read error. The rearrangement links TRBV19 to TRBJ2-2; no clear D gene. CDR3 length: 13 amino acids. Germline V lookup: CDR1 LNHDA, CDR2 SQIVND (reference sequence). CDR3 DNA sequence: TGTGCCGGTAGTATAGGGCAGCCCGGGGAGCTGTTTTTT. Its translation: CAGSIGQPGELFF.

This clonotype has a count of ten or more. V is TRBV28 and J is TRBJ1-4; 11 bases are a match to TRBD1. V trimming: 5 bases; J trimming: 0 bases; junction bases outside the gene matches: 8. Germline CDR1 reads MDHEN; CDR2 reads SYDVKM. The CDR3 runs to 18 residues. CDR3 DNA sequence: TGTGCCAGCAGTATCATCGGACAGGGGGCCGCAACTAATGAAAAACTGTTTTTT. This codes for CASSIIGQGAATNEKLFF. Combining the CDR3 with reference TRBV28 and TRBJ1-4 gives the whole variable domain DVKVTQSSRYLVKRTGEKVFLECVQDMDHENMFWYRQDPGLGLRLIYFSYDVKMKEKGDIPEGYSVSREKKERFSLILESASTNQTSMYLCASSIIGQGAATNEKLFFGSGTQLSVL.

The V and J genes are TRBV29-1 and TRBJ2-7; 7 bases align to TRBD2. The germline V gene has CDR1 SQVTM and CDR2 ANQGSEA. V gave up 0 bases and J gave up 0 bases; unmatched junction bases: 11. The CDR3 runs to 17 residues. The CDR3 DNA sequence: TGCAGCGTTGAAGATACTGGGGGGGGAGCGCACTCCTACGAGCAGTACTTC. As protein: CSVEDTGGGAHSYEQYF.

Note on this clonotype: A much larger clone lies one base from this, so it may be a read error. The chain employs TRBV12-3 or TRBV12-4 and TRBJ2-6; D is uncertain. V was trimmed by 2 bases and J by 5 bases, leaving 10 bases between them. This CDR3 is built from 15 residues. CDR3 amino acids: CASSLSGYRANVLTF. The CDR3 nucleotides read TGTGCCAGCAGTTTATCCGGGTACAGGGCCAACGTCCTGACTTTC.

On this clonotype itself: A much larger clone is a single base away; this may be a read error. The rearrangement links TRBV12-3 or TRBV12-4 to TRBJ1-5; D is undetermined. The CDR3 covers 13 residues. CDR3 nucleotides: TGTGCCAGCGGTGGGTTCAGCAATCGGCCCCAGCATTTT. Translated, it gives CASGGFSNRPQHF.

This clonotype came up many times. The chain carries TRBV27 and TRBJ2-1; D is perhaps TRBD1 (6 bases). CDR3 length: 14 amino acids. Germline CDR1 and CDR2: MNHEY and SMNVEV (reference sequence). The V end lost 4 bases, the J end lost 9 bases, and 16 bases lay between the germline ends. The CDR3 reads CASSYQGLGAEQFF. The CDR3, as DNA: TGTGCCAGCAGTTACCAGGGGCTTGGGGCTGAGCAGTTCTTC.

A note on this clonotype: Given a much more abundant clone one base away, this may be a read error. The V gene is TRBV19, the J gene TRBJ2-2, with D perhaps TRBD1 (6 bases). CDR1 and CDR2 (germline): LNHDA, SQIVND (reference sequence). The CDR3 length is 17 residues. V was cut by 6 bases and J by 2 bases, with 19 bases left in between. This CDR3 is CASRPADSFVNTGELFF. For the CDR3, the DNA is TGTGCCAGTAGGCCAGCGGACAGTTTCGTAAACACCGGGGAGCTGTTTTTT.

The genes are TRBV28 and TRBJ1-1; D perhaps matches TRBD1 (5 bases). The germline CDR1 and CDR2 sequences are MDHEN and SYDVKM. The CDR3 has 14 residues. Deletions cut 6 bases from V and 8 bases from J, with 19 bases between. CDR3 coding DNA: TGTGCCAGCAGATCCGGCAGGGCGGGGGAGGAAGCTTTCTTT. Residues: CASRSGRAGEEAFF.

As for this clonotype: This may be a read error, as it is one base from a much larger clone. This chain uses TRBV6-2 or TRBV6-3 with TRBJ2-2, with D tentatively TRBD2 (5 bases). The CDR3 contains 14 residues. Looked up from germline, CDR1 is MNHEY and CDR2 is SVGEGT. The CDR3 spells CTSRRASRAGELFF. CDR3 DNA sequence: TGTACCAGCAGACGGGCTAGCCGGGCCGGGGAGCTGTTTTTT.

This clonotype was detected many times. The V gene is TRBV7-9, the J gene TRBJ2-7; 9 bases match TRBD1. Germline V gene sequence: CDR1 SEHNR, CDR2 FQNEAQ (reference sequence). This CDR3 has 15 residues. Trimming cost V 4 bases and J 9 bases; bases outside gene matches: 13. CDR3 residues: CASSSTGTGTEGQYF. CDR3 coding DNA: TGTGCCAGCAGCTCCACCGGGACAGGGACCGAAGGGCAGTACTTC.

This clonotype was observed a few times. CDR3 DNA: TGTGCCAGCAGTTTCCCAGGGGTGGAGGGTTCCTACGAGCAGTACTTC. This gives the protein CASSFPGVEGSYEQYF. The gene calls are TRBV28 and TRBJ2-7; D may be TRBD1 or TRBD2 (6 bases each). The germline CDR1 and CDR2 sequences are MDHEN and SYDVKM. The CDR3 covers 16 residues. Trimming stripped 3 bases from V and 1 base from J, with 16 bases between.